The clone carrying this T cell receptor beta chain was counted between two and nine times. This sample stems from a study of blood T cells in healthy people across ages. The CDR3 sequence is 15 residues long. The germline V gene encodes CDR1 DFQATT and CDR2 SNEGSKA (reference sequence). Trimming took 7 bases from V and 7 from J; bases not matched to a gene: 15. The authors ran a second PCR of roughly 6 to 12 cycles using a sample-barcoded 5' primer and a J-beta primer mix. Each CDR3 protein is one row after TCRdb ran MiXCR on the 5' RACE reads. The table lists 910,000 or so distinct CDR3 sequences, roughly 51% of them singletons, with about a fifth in the top ten.

The sequence was collected from a woman aged 55-70 years in good health. Sequencing used blood. This chain uses TRBV20-1 with TRBJ2-7; TRBD1 matches 11 bases. CDR3 in DNA: TGCAGTGTTGACTCCATCCGGACAGGGGGCTGGGAGCAGTACTTC. Translation gives CSVDSIRTGGWEQYF.